The entry below describes one TCR beta chain. The CDR3 sequence is 14 residues long. The germline CDR1 and CDR2 sequences are SNHLY and FYNNEI. V lost 4 bases, J lost 4 bases, and 11 bases lay in between. These data come from a study of control samples from healthy donors and cancer patients. The assay was immunoSEQ multiplex PCR, and TCRdb's table has in-frame clones only and misses some. The sample yields fewer than 200,000 clones, roughly 95% seen once. The sample taken for sequencing was blood. This TCR was sampled from a woman in her 30s in good health. The V and J genes are TRBV2 and TRBJ1-5; D uncertain. DNA of the CDR3: TGTGCCAGCAGTGTTCAAGGCCGGAATCAGCCCCAGCATTTT. Its protein product is CASSVQGRNQPQHF.